This T cell receptor (beta chain) was observed in a study of pediatric ulcerative colitis. There are 13 residues in the CDR3. Trimming took off 3 bases at V and 3 bases at J, with 8 bases between the two ends. CDR1 and CDR2 from the germline V gene are MNHGY and SVAAGI. This clone was seen a single time. Its antigen is not identified. Study-wide points: Blood-rectal clonal overlap within each person was significantly higher in ulcerative colitis patients than controls. In rectum, acute severe colitis had expanded clones and less diversity. All ulcerative colitis patients, but no controls, carried two rectal clonotypes.

Sequencing was at survey level. Sequencing used immunoSEQ multiplex PCR; TCRdb keeps in-frame clones, though not all of them. The sample consists of approximately 32,000 clones, around 80% of them appearing once. The sequence came from a boy aged 5-17 years with severe ulcerative colitis. The sample was blood. The chain recombines TRBV6-9 with TRBJ1-1; D unclear. DNA for the CDR3: TGTGCCAGCAGTTACGGGCAGTACACTGAAGCTTTCTTT. This translates into CASSYGQYTEAFF.